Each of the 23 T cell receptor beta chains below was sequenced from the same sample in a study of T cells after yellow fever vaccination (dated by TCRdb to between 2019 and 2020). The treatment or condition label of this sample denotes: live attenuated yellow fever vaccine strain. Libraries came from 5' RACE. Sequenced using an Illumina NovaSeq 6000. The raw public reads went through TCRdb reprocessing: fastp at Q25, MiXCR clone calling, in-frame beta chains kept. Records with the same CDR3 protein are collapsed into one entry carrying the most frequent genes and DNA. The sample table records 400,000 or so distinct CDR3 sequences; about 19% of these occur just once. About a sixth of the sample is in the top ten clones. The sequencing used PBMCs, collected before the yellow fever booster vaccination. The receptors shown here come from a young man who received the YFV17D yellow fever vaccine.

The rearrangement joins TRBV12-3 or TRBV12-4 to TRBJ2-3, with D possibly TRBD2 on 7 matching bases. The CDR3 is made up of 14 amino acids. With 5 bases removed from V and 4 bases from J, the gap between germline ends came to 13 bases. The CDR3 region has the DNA TGTGCCAGCAGTCAAACGGGGGGCTCAGATACGCAGTATTTT. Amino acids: CASSQTGGSDTQYF.

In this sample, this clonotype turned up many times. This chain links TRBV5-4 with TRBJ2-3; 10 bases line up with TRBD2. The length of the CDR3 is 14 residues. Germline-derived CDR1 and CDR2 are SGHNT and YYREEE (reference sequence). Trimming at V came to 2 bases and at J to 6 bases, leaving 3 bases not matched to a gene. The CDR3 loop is CASSLAGGPDTQYF. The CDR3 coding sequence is TGTGCCAGCAGCTTAGCGGGGGGGCCCGATACGCAGTATTTT.

The CDR3 loop reads CASSRPGVPDTQYF. CDR3 in DNA: TGTGCCAGCAGTAGGCCGGGGGTCCCAGATACGCAGTATTTT. This chain uses TRBV6-5 with TRBJ2-3; D might be TRBD2 (6 bases). Germline V CDR1 and CDR2: MNHEY, SVGAGI. CDR3 size: 14 residues. Trimming removed 5 bases from V and 4 bases from J, with 13 bases in between.

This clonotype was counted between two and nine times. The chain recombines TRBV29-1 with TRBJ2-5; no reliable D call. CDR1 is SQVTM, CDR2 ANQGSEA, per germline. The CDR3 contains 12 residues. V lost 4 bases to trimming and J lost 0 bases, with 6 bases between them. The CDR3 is CSVVQNQETQYF. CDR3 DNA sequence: TGCAGCGTTGTACAGAACCAAGAGACCCAGTACTTC.

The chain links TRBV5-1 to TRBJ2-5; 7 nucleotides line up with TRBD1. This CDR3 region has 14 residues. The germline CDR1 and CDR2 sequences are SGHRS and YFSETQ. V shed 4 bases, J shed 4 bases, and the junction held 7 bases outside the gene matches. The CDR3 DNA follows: TGCGCCAGCAGCGTCCCGGGACAGCGAGAGACCCAGTACTTC. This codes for CASSVPGQRETQYF.

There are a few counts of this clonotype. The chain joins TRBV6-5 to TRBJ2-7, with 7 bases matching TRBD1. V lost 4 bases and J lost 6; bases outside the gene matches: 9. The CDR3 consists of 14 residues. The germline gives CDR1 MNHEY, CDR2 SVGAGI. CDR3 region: CASSSEGGPREQYF. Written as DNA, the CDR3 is TGTGCCAGCAGTTCAGAAGGGGGCCCGCGCGAGCAGTACTTC.

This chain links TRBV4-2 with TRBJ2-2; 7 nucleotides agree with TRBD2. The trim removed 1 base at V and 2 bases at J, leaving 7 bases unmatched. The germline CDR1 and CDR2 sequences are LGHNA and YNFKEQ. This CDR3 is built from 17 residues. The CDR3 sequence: CASSQGSGGGNTGELFF. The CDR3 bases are TGTGCCAGCAGCCAAGGGAGTGGCGGGGGAAACACCGGGGAGCTGTTTTTT.

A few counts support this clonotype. CDR3 in amino acids: CASSPTIRELFF. CDR3 nucleotides: TGTGCCAGCAGTCCGACTATCCGGGAGCTGTTTTTT. V usage is TRBV6-2 or TRBV6-3 and J usage is TRBJ2-2, with D perhaps matching TRBD2 (5 bases). The CDR3 has 12 residues. Germline V gives CDR1 MNHEY, CDR2 SVGEGT. Trimming took 5 bases from V and 9 from J, leaving 10 bases between them.

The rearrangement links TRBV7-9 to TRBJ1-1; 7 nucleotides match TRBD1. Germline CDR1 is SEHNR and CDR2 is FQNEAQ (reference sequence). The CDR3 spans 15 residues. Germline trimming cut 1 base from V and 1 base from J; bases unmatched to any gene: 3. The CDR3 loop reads CASSLGQGQNTEAFF. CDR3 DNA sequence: TGTGCCAGCAGCTTAGGACAGGGCCAGAACACTGAAGCTTTCTTT.

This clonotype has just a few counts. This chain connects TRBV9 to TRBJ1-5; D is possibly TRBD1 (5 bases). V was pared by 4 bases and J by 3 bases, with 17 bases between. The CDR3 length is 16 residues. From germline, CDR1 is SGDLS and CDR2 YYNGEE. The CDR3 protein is CASSPRGDGPNQPQHF. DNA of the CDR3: TGTGCCAGCAGCCCCAGAGGGGACGGCCCCAATCAGCCCCAGCATTTT.

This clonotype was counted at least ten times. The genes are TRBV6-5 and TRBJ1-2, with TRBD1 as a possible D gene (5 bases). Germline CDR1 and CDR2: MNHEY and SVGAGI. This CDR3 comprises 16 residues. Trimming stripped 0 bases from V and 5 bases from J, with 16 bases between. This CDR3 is CASSYSLAGSLYGYTF. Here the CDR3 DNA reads TGTGCCAGCAGTTACTCTTTGGCAGGGAGTTTGTATGGCTACACCTTC.

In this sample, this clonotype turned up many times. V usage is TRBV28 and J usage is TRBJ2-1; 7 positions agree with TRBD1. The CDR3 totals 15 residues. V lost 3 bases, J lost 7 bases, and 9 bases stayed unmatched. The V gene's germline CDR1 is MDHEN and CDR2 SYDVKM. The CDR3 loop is CASSFIGNRGNEQFF. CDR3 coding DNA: TGTGCCAGCAGTTTTATAGGTAACAGGGGAAATGAGCAGTTCTTC.

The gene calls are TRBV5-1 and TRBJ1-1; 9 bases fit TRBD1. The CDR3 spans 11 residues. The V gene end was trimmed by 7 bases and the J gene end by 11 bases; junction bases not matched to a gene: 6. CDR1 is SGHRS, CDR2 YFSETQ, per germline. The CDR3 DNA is TGCGCCAGCCGGGGACAGGGATCGGCTTTCTTT. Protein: CASRGQGSAFF.

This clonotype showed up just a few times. The CDR3 nucleotides read TGCGCCAGCAGCCAAGACAGGACAGCGGGCGAGCAGTACTTC. Its translation: CASSQDRTAGEQYF. The rearrangement links TRBV4-3 to TRBJ2-7; D could derive from TRBD1 or TRBD2 (6 bases each). Germline-derived CDR1 and CDR2 are LGHNA and YSLEER. The CDR3 is 14 residues long. Between the trimmed V and J ends, which lost 0 bases and 6 bases, there was a span of 12 bases.

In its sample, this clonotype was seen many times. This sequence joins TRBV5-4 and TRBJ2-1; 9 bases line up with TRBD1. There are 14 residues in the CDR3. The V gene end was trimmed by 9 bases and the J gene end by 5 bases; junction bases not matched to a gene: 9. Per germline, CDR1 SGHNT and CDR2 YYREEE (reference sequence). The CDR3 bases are TGTGCCACCGAACAGGGGGCCCGTAACAATGAGCAGTTCTTC. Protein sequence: CATEQGARNNEQFF.

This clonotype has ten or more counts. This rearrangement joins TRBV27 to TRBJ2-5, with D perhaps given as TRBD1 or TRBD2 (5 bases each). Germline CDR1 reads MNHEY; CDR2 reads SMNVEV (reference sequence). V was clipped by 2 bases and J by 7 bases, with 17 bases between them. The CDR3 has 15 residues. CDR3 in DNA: TGTGCCAGCAGTTTACGCGGCTTGGGGGTCGGGACCCAGTACTTC. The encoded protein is CASSLRGLGVGTQYF.

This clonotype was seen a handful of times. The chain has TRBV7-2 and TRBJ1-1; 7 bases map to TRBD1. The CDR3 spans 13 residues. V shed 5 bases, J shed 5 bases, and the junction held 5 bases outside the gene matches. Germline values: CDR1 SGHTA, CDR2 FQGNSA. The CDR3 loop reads CASSVDRETEAFF. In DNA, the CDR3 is TGTGCCAGCAGCGTAGACAGGGAAACTGAAGCTTTCTTT.

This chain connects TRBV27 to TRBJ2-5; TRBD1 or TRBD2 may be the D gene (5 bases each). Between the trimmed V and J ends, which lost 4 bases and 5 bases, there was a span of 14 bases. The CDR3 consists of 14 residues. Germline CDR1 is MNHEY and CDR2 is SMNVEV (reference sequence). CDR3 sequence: CASSSGATAETQYF. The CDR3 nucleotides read TGTGCCAGCAGTTCCGGGGCGACGGCTGAGACCCAGTACTTC.

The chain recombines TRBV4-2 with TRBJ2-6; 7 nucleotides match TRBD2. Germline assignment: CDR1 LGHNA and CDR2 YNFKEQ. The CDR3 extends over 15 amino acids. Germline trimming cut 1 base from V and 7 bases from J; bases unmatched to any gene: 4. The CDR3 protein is CASSQGAGVANVLTF. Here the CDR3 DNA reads TGTGCCAGCAGCCAAGGGGCGGGGGTTGCCAACGTCCTGACTTTC.

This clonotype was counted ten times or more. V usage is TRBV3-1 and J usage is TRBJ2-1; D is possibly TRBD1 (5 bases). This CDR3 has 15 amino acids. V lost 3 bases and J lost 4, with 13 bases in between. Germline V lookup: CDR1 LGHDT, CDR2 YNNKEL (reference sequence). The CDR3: CASSQTLTVYNEQFF. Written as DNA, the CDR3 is TGTGCCAGCAGCCAGACCCTGACAGTGTACAATGAGCAGTTCTTC.

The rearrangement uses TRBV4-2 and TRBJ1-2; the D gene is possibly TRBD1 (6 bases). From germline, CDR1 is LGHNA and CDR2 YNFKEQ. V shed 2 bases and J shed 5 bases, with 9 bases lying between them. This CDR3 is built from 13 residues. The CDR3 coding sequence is TGTGCCAGCAGCCAAACAGGGTCATATGGCTACACCTTC. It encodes CASSQTGSYGYTF.

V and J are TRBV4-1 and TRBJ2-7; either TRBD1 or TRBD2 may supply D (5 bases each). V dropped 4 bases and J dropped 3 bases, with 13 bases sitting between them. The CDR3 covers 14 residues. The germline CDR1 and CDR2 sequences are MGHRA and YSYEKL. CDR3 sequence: CASSRTMGDYEQYV. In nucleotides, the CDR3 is TGCGCCAGCAGCCGGACCATGGGGGACTACGAGCAGTACGTC.

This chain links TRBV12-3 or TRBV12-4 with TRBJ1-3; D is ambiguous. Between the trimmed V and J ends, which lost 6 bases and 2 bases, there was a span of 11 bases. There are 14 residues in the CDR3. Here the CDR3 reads CASSAMGAGNTIYF. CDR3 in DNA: TGTGCCAGCAGCGCAATGGGTGCTGGAAACACCATATATTTT.